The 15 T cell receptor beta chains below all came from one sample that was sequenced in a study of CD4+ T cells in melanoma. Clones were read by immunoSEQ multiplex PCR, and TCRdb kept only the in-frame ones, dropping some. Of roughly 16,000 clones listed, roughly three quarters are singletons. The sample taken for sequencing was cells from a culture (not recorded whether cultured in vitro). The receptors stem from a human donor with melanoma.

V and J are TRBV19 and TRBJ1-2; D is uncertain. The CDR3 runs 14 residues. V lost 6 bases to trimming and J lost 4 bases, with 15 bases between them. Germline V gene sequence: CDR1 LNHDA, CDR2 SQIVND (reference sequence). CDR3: CASSPAVILYGYTF. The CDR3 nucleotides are TGTGCCAGTAGCCCAGCCGTTATACTCTATGGCTACACCTTC.

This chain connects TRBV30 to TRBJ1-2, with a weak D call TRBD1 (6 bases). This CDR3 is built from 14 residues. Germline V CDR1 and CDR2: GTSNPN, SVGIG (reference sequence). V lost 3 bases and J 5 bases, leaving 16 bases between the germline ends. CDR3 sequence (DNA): TGTGCCTGGAGAGACACAGGGCTGAAATATGGCTACACCTTC. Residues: CAWRDTGLKYGYTF.

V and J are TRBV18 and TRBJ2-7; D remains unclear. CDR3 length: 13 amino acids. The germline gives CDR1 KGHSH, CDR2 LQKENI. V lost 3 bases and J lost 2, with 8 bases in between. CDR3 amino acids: CASSPGKTYEQYF. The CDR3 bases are TGTGCCAGCTCACCTGGGAAGACCTACGAGCAGTACTTC.

CDR3 nucleotide sequence: TGTGCCAGCAGCTTAGGGGATCGGGTAAACAATGAGCAGTTCTTC. This sequence encodes CASSLGDRVNNEQFF. The gene calls are TRBV13 and TRBJ2-1; D unresolved. The ends were cut back, 0 bases at V and 5 bases at J, with 11 bases in the middle. The CDR3 covers 15 residues. In germline, CDR1 is PRHDT, CDR2 FYEKMQ (reference sequence). Supplemented by reference TRBV13 and TRBJ2-1, the full variable domain reads AAGVIQSPRHLIKEKRETATLKCYPIPRHDTVYWYQQGPGQDPQFLISFYEKMQSDKGSIPDRFSAQQFSDYHSELNMSSLELGDSALYFCASSLGDRVNNEQFFGPGTRLTVL.

The CDR3 protein is CASSFYNEQFF. The CDR3 DNA follows: TGTGCCAGCAGCTTCTATAATGAGCAGTTCTTC. This sequence joins TRBV7-9 and TRBJ2-1; D not certain. Looked up from germline, CDR1 is SEHNR and CDR2 is FQNEAQ (reference sequence). This CDR3 is 11 amino acids long. Trimming cost V 3 bases and J 7 bases, with 4 bases left between them.

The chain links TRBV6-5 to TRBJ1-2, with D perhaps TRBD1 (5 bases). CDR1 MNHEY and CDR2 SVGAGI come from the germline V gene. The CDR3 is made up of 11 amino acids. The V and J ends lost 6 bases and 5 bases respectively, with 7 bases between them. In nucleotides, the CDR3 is TGTGCCAGCAGCGGGGGGTATGGCTACACCTTC. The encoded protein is CASSGGYGYTF.

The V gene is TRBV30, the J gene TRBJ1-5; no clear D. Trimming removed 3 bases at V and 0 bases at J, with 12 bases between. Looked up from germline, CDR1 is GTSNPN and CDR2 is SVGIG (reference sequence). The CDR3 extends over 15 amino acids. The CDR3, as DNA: TGTGCCTGGAGGCCCAAGGGTGATAGCAATCAGCCCCAGCATTTT. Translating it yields CAWRPKGDSNQPQHF.

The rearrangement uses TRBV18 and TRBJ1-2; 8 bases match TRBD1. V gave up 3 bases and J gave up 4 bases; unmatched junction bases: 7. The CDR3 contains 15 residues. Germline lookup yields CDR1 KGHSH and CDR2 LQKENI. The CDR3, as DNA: TGTGCCAGCTCACCTGGACAGGGAGGGGGCTATGGCTACACCTTC. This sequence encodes CASSPGQGGGYGYTF.

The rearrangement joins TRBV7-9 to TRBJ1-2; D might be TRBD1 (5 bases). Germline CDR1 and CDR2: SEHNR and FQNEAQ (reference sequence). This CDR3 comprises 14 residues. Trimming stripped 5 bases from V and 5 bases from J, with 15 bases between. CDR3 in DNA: TGTGCCAGCAGCCCCCCCGCCAGGGAGTATGGCTACACCTTC. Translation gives CASSPPAREYGYTF.

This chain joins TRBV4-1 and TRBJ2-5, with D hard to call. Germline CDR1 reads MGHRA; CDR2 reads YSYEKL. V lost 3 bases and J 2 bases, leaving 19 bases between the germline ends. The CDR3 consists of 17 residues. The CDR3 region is CASSQVTGPLRQETQYF. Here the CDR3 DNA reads TGCGCCAGCAGCCAGGTAACGGGCCCACTAAGACAAGAGACCCAGTACTTC.

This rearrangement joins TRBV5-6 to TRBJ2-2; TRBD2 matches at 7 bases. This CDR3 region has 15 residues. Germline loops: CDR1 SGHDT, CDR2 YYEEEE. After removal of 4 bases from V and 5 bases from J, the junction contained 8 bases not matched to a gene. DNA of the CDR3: TGTGCCAGCAGCCCCTTTCTGGGGGGGACCGGGGAGCTGTTTTTT. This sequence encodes CASSPFLGGTGELFF.

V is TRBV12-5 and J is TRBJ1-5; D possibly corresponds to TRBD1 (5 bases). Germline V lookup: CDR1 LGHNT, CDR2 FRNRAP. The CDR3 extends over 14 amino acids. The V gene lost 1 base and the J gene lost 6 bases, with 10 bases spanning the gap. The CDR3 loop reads CASGLGGGSQPQHF. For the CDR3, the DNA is TGTGCTAGTGGTTTGGGGGGGGGAAGTCAGCCCCAGCATTTT.

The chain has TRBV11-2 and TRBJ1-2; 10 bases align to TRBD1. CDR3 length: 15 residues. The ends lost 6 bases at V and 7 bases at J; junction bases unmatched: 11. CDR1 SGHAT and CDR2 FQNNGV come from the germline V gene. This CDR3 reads CASSRGQGVGSGYTF. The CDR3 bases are TGTGCCAGCAGTAGAGGACAGGGGGTTGGTAGTGGCTACACCTTC.

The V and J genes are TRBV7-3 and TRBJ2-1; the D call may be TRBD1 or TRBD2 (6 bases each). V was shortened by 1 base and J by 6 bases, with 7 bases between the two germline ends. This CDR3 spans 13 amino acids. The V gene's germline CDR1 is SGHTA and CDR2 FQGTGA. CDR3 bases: TGTGCCAGCAGCTTAAAGGGGGGCAATGAGCAGTTCTTC. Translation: CASSLKGGNEQFF.

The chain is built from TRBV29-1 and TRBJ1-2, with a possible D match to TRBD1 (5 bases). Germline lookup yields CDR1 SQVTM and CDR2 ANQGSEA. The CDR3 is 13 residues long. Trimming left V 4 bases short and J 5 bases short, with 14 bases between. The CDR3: CSVGGGRDYGYTF. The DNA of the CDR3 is TGCAGCGTTGGTGGGGGGAGAGATTATGGCTACACCTTC. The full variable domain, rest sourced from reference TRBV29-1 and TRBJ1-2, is SAVISQKPSRDICQRGTSLTIQCQVDSQVTMMFWYRQQPGQSLTLIATANQGSEATYESGFVIDKFPISRPNLTFSTLTVSNMSPEDSSIYLCSVGGGRDYGYTFGSGTRLTVV.